This TCR beta chain was sequenced in a study of beta chain features in type 1 diabetes. Findings of the study overall: Significant though moderate, a shortening of TCRB CDR3s appeared in all four CD4+ subsets of Type 1 diabetes patients. Relative to healthy donors, patients appeared to have naive, central memory and Treg TCRB repertoires that were more similar.

This clone was observed a few times. Its antigen is not known. Expressed TCRB transcripts were sequenced because the isolated RNA had all been reverse transcribed beforehand. Profiling relied on immunoSEQ multiplex PCR, and the TCRdb table lists in-frame clones only, not all of them. The sample has approximately 150,000 clones, 9% seen once. The TCR was taken from a man aged 25-40 years with type 1 diabetes. The sample consisted of central memory CD4+ T cells from blood.

CDR3 in amino acids: CASSRQGQELEKLFF. DNA for the CDR3: TGTGCCAGCAGCCGACAGGGACAGGAGCTTGAAAAACTGTTTTTT. The J gene is TRBJ1-4, the V gene TRBV7-2; 8 bases match TRBD1. With 5 bases clipped from V and 7 bases from J, the junction kept 9 bases outside the gene matches. The CDR3 spans 15 residues. Per germline, CDR1 SGHTA and CDR2 FQGNSA. Combining the CDR3 with reference TRBV7-2 and TRBJ1-4 gives the whole variable domain GAGVSQSPSNKVTEKGKDVELRCDPISGHTALYWYRQSLGQGLEFLIYFQGNSAPDKSGLPSDRFSAERTGGSVSTLTIQRTQQEDSAVYLCASSRQGQELEKLFFGSGTQLSVL.